This T cell receptor beta chain was recovered during a study of blood T cell repertoires in COVID-19. Study-level information: COVID-19 samples collected from the United States, Italy and Spain covered acute and convalescent phases.

In the source study's methods: Quantification of nucleated cells was approximated via reference gene primer amplification. This table comes from immunoSEQ multiplex PCR, and its TCRdb copy is limited to in-frame clones, with some not included. The DNA was the basis for D and trimming; V, J and clone size are from that table. The sample holds some 67,000 clones, 70% to 90% seen once. Germline assignment: CDR1 MGHDK and CDR2 SYGVNS. CDR3 length: 13 amino acids. J lost 11 bases, V lost 5 bases, and 11 bases had no gene match. The chain joins TRBV25-1 to TRBJ1-1; 7 bases map to TRBD1. The sample was peripheral blood. This sequence originates from a woman aged 60 to 75 with acute or convalescent COVID-19. CDR3 coding DNA: TGTGCCAGCAGTCGTATCGGGAGGGGGCAGGCTTTCTTT. Translated, it gives CASSRIGRGQAFF.